The clone carrying this T cell receptor (beta chain) was found many times. Amplification of the TCR beta CDR3 regions used RNA transcripts (as template). The first round was an RT-PCR with HTBI primers, and the second round was a multiplex PCR. Via MiXCR, TCRdb re-called the multiplex PCR reads, giving one row per CDR3 protein. The sample carries about 340,000 distinct CDR3 sequences, 17% recorded once. The ends lost 1 base at V and 6 bases at J; junction bases unmatched: 4. Germline lookup yields CDR1 MNHEY and CDR2 SVGEGT. The CDR3 extends over 15 amino acids. This sample was taken from a study of Graves' ophthalmopathy and Graves' hyperthyroidism.

The material sequenced was peripheral blood. V usage is TRBV6-2 or TRBV6-3 and J usage is TRBJ2-2, with 8 bases that match TRBD1. The clonotype was recovered from an adult man with Graves' ophthalmopathy. CDR3 sequence (DNA): TGTGCCAGCAGTTACTACGAACAGGGGGCCGGGGAGCTGTTTTTT. Protein sequence: CASSYYEQGAGELFF.